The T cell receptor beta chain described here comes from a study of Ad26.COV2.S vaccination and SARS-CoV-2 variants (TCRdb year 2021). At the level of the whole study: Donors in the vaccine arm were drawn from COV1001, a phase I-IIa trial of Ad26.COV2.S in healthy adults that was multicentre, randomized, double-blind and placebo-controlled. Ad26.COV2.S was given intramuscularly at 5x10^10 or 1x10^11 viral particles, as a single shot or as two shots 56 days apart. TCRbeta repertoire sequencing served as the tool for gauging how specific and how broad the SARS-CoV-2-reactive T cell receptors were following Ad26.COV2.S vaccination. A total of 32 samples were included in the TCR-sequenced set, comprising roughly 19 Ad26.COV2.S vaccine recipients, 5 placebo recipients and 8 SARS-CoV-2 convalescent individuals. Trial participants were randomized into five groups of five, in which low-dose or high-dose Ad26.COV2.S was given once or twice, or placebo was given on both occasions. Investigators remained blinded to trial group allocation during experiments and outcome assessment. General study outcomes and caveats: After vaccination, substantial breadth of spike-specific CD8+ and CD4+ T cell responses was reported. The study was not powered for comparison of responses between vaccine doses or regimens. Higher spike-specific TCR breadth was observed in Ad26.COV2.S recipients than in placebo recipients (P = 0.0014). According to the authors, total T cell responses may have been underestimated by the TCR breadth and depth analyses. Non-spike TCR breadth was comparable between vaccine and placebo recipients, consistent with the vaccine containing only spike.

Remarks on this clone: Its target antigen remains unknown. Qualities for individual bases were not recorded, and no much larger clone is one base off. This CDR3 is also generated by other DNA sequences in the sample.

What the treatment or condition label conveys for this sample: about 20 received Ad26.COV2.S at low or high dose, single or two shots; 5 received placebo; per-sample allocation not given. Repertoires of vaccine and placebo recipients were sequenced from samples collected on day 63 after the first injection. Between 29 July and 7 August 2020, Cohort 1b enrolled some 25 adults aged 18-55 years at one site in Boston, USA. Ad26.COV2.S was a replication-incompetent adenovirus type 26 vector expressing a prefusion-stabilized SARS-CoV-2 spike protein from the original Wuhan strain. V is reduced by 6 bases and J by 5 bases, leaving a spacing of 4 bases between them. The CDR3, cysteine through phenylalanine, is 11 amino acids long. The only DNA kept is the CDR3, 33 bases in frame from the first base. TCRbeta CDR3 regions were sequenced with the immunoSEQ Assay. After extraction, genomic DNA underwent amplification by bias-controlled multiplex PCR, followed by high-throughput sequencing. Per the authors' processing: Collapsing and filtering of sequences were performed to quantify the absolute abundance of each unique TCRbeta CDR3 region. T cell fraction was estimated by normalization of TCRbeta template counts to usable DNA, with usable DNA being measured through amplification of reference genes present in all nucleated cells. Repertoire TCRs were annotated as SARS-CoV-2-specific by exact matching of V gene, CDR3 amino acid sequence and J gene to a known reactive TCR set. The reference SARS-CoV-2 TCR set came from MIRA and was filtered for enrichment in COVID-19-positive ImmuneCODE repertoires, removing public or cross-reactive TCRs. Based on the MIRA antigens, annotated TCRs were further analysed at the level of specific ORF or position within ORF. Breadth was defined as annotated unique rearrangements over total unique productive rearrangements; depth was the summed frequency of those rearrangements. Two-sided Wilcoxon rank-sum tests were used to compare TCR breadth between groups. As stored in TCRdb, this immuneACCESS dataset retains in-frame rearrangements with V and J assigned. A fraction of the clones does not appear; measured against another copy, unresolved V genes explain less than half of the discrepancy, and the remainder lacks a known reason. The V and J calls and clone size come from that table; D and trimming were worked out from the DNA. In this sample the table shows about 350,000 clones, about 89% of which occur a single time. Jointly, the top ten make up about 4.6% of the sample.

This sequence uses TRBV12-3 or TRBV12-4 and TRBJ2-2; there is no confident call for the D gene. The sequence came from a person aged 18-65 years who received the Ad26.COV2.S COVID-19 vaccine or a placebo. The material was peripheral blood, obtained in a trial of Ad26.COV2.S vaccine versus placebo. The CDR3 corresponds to CASRRTGELFF. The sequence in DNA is TGTGCCAGCAGAAGAACCGGGGAGCTGTTTTTT.